This T cell receptor beta chain came from a study of blood T cell repertoires in COVID-19. This CDR3 comprises 14 residues. Germline CDR1 and CDR2: SGHAT and FQNNGV. V gave up 6 bases and J gave up 5 bases, with 17 bases separating them. Clones were read by immunoSEQ multiplex PCR, and TCRdb kept only the in-frame ones, dropping some. The sample consists of 250,000 to 350,000 clones, about 86% of them appearing once. Material: peripheral blood. The TCR originated in an older woman with COVID-19, enrolled during active disease. The chain employs TRBV11-2 and TRBJ2-7; tentative D call: TRBD1 (6 bases). In DNA, the CDR3 is TGTGCCAGCAGGTCTAACAGGGAAACCCACGAGCAGTACTTC. As protein: CASRSNRETHEQYF.